This TCR beta chain was documented in a study of T-cell reconstitution after alpha-beta-depleted transplantation in children. Study-level findings and limits: Expanded graft clones numbering several hundred reportedly gave rise to alpha-beta T cells about two months after transplant. Fresh T-cell production supplied most of the T-cell counts and diversity seen one year after transplant. Surviving recipient cells, namely T cells and thymic progenitors, were the source of high day-60 TCRbeta diversity in some patients.

Unique molecular identifiers tagged the TCRbeta library. TCRdb re-called the PCR reads with MiXCR, one entry per CDR3 protein. The top ten hold 28% of the sample, which has just over 950,000 distinct CDR3 sequences, roughly 31% seen once. Trimming shortened V by 6 bases and J by 0 bases, and 14 bases separated the two germline ends. This CDR3 is 15 amino acids long. This clonotype has a count of ten or more. Its matching antigen is unknown. The material sequenced was PBMCs, mostly from graft donor cells, taken 360 days after TCRalphabeta/CD19-depleted stem cell transplant. The sequence was obtained from a boy younger than two who had a stem cell transplant for SCID, so the T cells may come from the graft donor. The J gene is TRBJ1-1, the V gene TRBV12-3 or TRBV12-4, with D perhaps matching TRBD1 (6 bases). The CDR3 loop reads CASREIGGMNTEAFF. CDR3 sequence (DNA): TGTGCCAGCAGAGAAATAGGGGGTATGAACACTGAAGCTTTCTTT.